Listed below are T cell receptor beta chains from one sample, sequenced in a study of CD4+ T cells in melanoma. Only in-frame clones appear in the TCRdb table, and some are missing; sequencing was by immunoSEQ multiplex PCR. This table holds more than 15,000 clones, around 85% found once. The source material was cells from a culture (not recorded whether cultured in vitro). The receptors stem from a human donor with melanoma. Each CDR3 is given with its conserved first and last residue. The D gene is left open where the match is weak. Clone size is shown for a subset of rows, as once, few, many or a class of expanded clone.

DNA: TGTGCCAGCAGGGCAGGGGGCTCTGGAAACACCATATATTTT
CDR3: CASRAGGSGNTIYF
V: TRBV28
D: TRBD1
J: TRBJ1-3
size: NA

DNA: TGTGCCAGCAGCCTAAATGTGGGACAGGGAAGTGAAAAACTGTTTTTT
CDR3: CASSLNVGQGSEKLFF
V: TRBV7-2
D: TRBD1
J: TRBJ1-4
size: NA

DNA: TGTGCCAGCAGCGTAGGGGTCCCAGCGAACACTGAAGCTTTCTTT
CDR3: CASSVGVPANTEAFF
V: TRBV9
D: NA
J: TRBJ1-1
size: NA

DNA: TGTGCCAGCAGCGTAGGCGGGGGGGCACTTAATGAGCAGTTCTTC
CDR3: CASSVGGGALNEQFF
V: TRBV9
D: TRBD2
J: TRBJ2-1
size: once

DNA: TGTGCCACCAGACAGGGCCTAACCACTACTAACTATGGCTACACCTTC
CDR3: CATRQGLTTTNYGYTF
V: TRBV18
D: TRBD1
J: TRBJ1-2
size: NA

DNA: TGTGCCAGCGTTCGGGACAGGGGATGGGCAGGGGAGCTGTTTTTT
CDR3: CASVRDRGWAGELFF
V: TRBV2
D: TRBD1
J: TRBJ2-2
size: NA

DNA: TGTGCCAGCAGCTTAGAAGGGACCCCTACAACTAATGAAAAACTGTTTTTT
CDR3: CASSLEGTPTTNEKLFF
V: TRBV11-1
D: NA
J: TRBJ1-4
size: few

DNA: TGTGCCAGCAGCTTATTACAAAACTATGAGCAGTTCTTC
CDR3: CASSLLQNYEQFF
V: TRBV11-2
D: NA
J: TRBJ2-1
size: NA

DNA: TGTGCCAGCAGCGTGACTAGCGGGGAGACAGATACGCAGTATTTT
CDR3: CASSVTSGETDTQYF
V: TRBV5-6
D: TRBD2
J: TRBJ2-3
size: NA

DNA: TGTGCCAGCACGGAGGCGGGCCAGCCCCAGCATTTT
CDR3: CASTEAGQPQHF
V: TRBV2
D: NA
J: TRBJ1-5
size: NA

DNA: TGTGCCAGCAGTTTAATCGGACTAGCGGGGAGAAACGAGCAGTACTTC
CDR3: CASSLIGLAGRNEQYF
V: TRBV28
D: TRBD2
J: TRBJ2-7
size: NA

DNA: TGTGCCAGCCGTCGGGGTCTTGAAGAGACCCAGTACTTC
CDR3: CASRRGLEETQYF
V: TRBV6-6
D: NA
J: TRBJ2-5
size: NA

DNA: TGTGCCAGCAGCGACCGTGGGACAGCCTCTAAGAATGAGCAGTTCTTC
CDR3: CASSDRGTASKNEQFF
V: TRBV7-3
D: TRBD1
J: TRBJ2-1
size: NA

DNA: TGCGCCAGCAGTCAGGGTTTGGGGAATCAGCCCCAGCATTTT
CDR3: CASSQGLGNQPQHF
V: TRBV10-2
D: NA
J: TRBJ1-5
size: NA

DNA: TGTGCCAGTTCCGGTTCGATGAACACTGAAGCTTTCTTT
CDR3: CASSGSMNTEAFF
V: TRBV7-3
D: NA
J: TRBJ1-1
size: NA

DNA: TGCAGTGCCCACGGTCACGAGCAGTACTTC
CDR3: CSAHGHEQYF
V: TRBV20-1
D: NA
J: TRBJ2-7
size: NA

DNA: TGTGCCAGCTCACCTACAGGACAGAACACTGAAGCTTTCTTT
CDR3: CASSPTGQNTEAFF
V: TRBV18
D: NA
J: TRBJ1-1
size: NA

DNA: TGTGCCAGCAGGGACCCAGGGTATGGCTACACCTTC
CDR3: CASRDPGYGYTF
V: TRBV27
D: NA
J: TRBJ1-2
size: NA

DNA: TGCGCCAGCAGACTGGAGACGGGTAATTCACCCCTCCACTTT
CDR3: CASRLETGNSPLHF
V: TRBV5-1
D: NA
J: TRBJ1-6
size: NA

DNA: TGTGCCAGCAGCTACGGACAGATGAACACTGAAGCTTTCTTT
CDR3: CASSYGQMNTEAFF
V: TRBV11-2
D: NA
J: TRBJ1-1
size: NA

DNA: TGCAGCGTTGAAGTTTACTATGGCTACACCTTC
CDR3: CSVEVYYGYTF
V: TRBV29-1
D: NA
J: TRBJ1-2
size: NA

DNA: TGTGCCAGCAGCCAGCAACAGGGTCGCAATTCCTATGGCTACACCTTC
CDR3: CASSQQQGRNSYGYTF
V: TRBV4-2
D: NA
J: TRBJ1-2
size: NA

DNA: TGTGCCAGCTCACCCGGGACTAGCGGCAACAATGAGCAGTTCTTC
CDR3: CASSPGTSGNNEQFF
V: TRBV18
D: TRBD2
J: TRBJ2-1
size: NA

DNA: TGTGCCAGCAGCTTAACAGGGAACACTGAAGCTTTCTTT
CDR3: CASSLTGNTEAFF
V: TRBV7-2
D: NA
J: TRBJ1-1
size: NA

DNA: TGCGCCAGCAGCTTCCGTTCGGGCGGATCTTTCACCTCCTACAATGAGCAGTTCTTC
CDR3: CASSFRSGGSFTSYNEQFF
V: TRBV5-1
D: NA
J: TRBJ2-1
size: NA

DNA: TGTGCCAGCAGGGGAGGGAGAGATACGCAGTATTTT
CDR3: CASRGGRDTQYF
V: TRBV6-1
D: TRBD2
J: TRBJ2-3
size: NA

DNA: TGTGCCTGGAGAACCATCTCCGCGGGGGGGGAGTATTTT
CDR3: CAWRTISAGGEYF
V: TRBV30
D: TRBD2
J: TRBJ2-3
size: NA

DNA: TGTGCCAGCAGCCCAAAGACAGGGAACACTGAAGCTTTCTTT
CDR3: CASSPKTGNTEAFF
V: TRBV7-9
D: NA
J: TRBJ1-1
size: medium-sized

DNA: TGTGCCAGCAGGGGCGGGATCGCCTATAATTCACCCCTCCACTTT
CDR3: CASRGGIAYNSPLHF
V: TRBV13
D: NA
J: TRBJ1-6
size: NA

DNA: TGTGCCAGCAGCGTCGCAGGGCGTTCTAATGAAAAACTGTTTTTT
CDR3: CASSVAGRSNEKLFF
V: TRBV9
D: NA
J: TRBJ1-4
size: NA

DNA: TGTGCCAGCAGCCAAGGGCGGGACAGGGCGAATCAGCCCCAGCATTTT
CDR3: CASSQGRDRANQPQHF
V: TRBV4-2
D: TRBD1
J: TRBJ1-5
size: once

DNA: TGCAGCGTTGTAAAGGGGCTGAACACTGAAGCTTTCTTT
CDR3: CSVVKGLNTEAFF
V: TRBV29-1
D: NA
J: TRBJ1-1
size: few

DNA: TGTGCCAGCAGCCAAGACCCAGGGAGTGAAGTTACGCAGTATTTT
CDR3: CASSQDPGSEVTQYF
V: TRBV11-1
D: NA
J: TRBJ2-3
size: NA

DNA: TGTGCCAGCAGCTCCCCCGTCCGGGACAGGGGTAGTGAGCAGTTCTTC
CDR3: CASSSPVRDRGSEQFF
V: TRBV7-8
D: TRBD1
J: TRBJ2-1
size: NA

DNA: TGTGCCAGCAGAGACGGACGGGGGATGACCACAGATACGCAGTATTTT
CDR3: CASRDGRGMTTDTQYF
V: TRBV2
D: NA
J: TRBJ2-3
size: few

DNA: TGCGCCAGCAGCTTACAGGGGGCCGAATCACCCCTCCACTTT
CDR3: CASSLQGAESPLHF
V: TRBV5-1
D: TRBD1
J: TRBJ1-6
size: NA

DNA: TGCGCCAGCAGCTATGAGGCAGGGAGTCTCTACGAGCAGTACTTC
CDR3: CASSYEAGSLYEQYF
V: TRBV4-1
D: NA
J: TRBJ2-7
size: NA

DNA: TGCGCCAGCAGCTTGGGTGCTCTAGCGGGGGTGAGGGATACGCAGTATTTT
CDR3: CASSLGALAGVRDTQYF
V: TRBV5-1
D: TRBD2
J: TRBJ2-3
size: NA

DNA: TGTGCCAGCAGCCTACAGGGGGCTACAGATACGCAGTATTTT
CDR3: CASSLQGATDTQYF
V: TRBV5-4
D: TRBD1
J: TRBJ2-3
size: few

DNA: TGCGCCAGCAGCCAAGGGGGAGTTTACCTCACTTCGAATGAGCAGTTCTTC
CDR3: CASSQGGVYLTSNEQFF
V: TRBV4-1
D: NA
J: TRBJ2-1
size: NA